The next 28 T cell receptor beta chains were all read from a single sample in a study of T-cell memory formation after mild COVID-19. One entry per CDR3 protein, called by TCRdb with MiXCR from the 5' RACE reads. This sample has about 190,000 distinct CDR3 sequences, with over 9.5% found just once. The sample was PBMCs or a T cell subset sorted from them (not recorded which). These receptors came from a man aged 18 to 35 who had mild COVID-19 (a few samples of this study predate the infection). Cell type and time point are not known.

This clonotype was seen more than once but under ten times. CDR3 protein: CASSRTGGHEQYV. The CDR3, as DNA: TGTGCCAGCAGCCGAACAGGGGGCCACGAGCAGTACGTC. The gene calls are TRBV7-9 and TRBJ2-7; 9 bases match TRBD1. The germline gives CDR1 SEHNR, CDR2 FQNEAQ (reference sequence). The CDR3 totals 13 residues. Losses at the gene ends were 5 bases for V and 5 bases for J; bases not matched to a gene: 4.

This clonotype was picked up a small number of times. This rearrangement joins TRBV10-3 to TRBJ2-2, with 8 bases that match TRBD1. There are 16 residues in the CDR3. V lost 0 bases and J lost 7; bases outside the gene matches: 7. Germline loops: CDR1 ENHRY, CDR2 SYGVKD. This chain's CDR3 is CAISESMAGGGGELFF. DNA of the CDR3: TGTGCCATCAGTGAGTCGATGGCAGGGGGCGGCGGGGAGCTGTTTTTT.

The chain recombines TRBV2 with TRBJ2-5; TRBD2 matches 10 bases. The germline V gene has CDR1 SNHLY and CDR2 FYNNEI. CDR3 length: 14 amino acids. With V trimmed by 7 bases and J by 4 bases, 6 bases remained unmatched. CDR3 residues: CASKGGLASETQYF. The CDR3 DNA sequence: TGTGCCAGCAAAGGGGGACTAGCGTCAGAGACCCAGTACTTC.

This clonotype was counted only a few times. The chain has TRBV5-6 and TRBJ2-7; TRBD2 matches 8 bases. The CDR3 has 16 residues. Germline V gene sequence: CDR1 SGHDT, CDR2 YYEEEE. With 1 base clipped from V and 2 bases from J, the junction kept 8 bases outside the gene matches. The DNA for the CDR3 is TGTGCCAGCAGCTTGTTTCGACTAGCGAGGACCTACGAGCAGTACGTC. Its translation: CASSLFRLARTYEQYV.

This clonotype appeared many times. The rearrangement links TRBV5-1 to TRBJ2-1, with D unclear. The CDR3 is 13 amino acids. Germline V gene data show CDR1 as SGHRS and CDR2 as YFSETQ. The V and J ends lost 3 bases and 8 bases respectively, with 12 bases between them. The CDR3 sequence is CASSSAPWDEQFF. The CDR3 nucleotides read TGCGCCAGCAGCTCCGCCCCTTGGGATGAGCAGTTCTTC. Full variable domain (remainder filled in from reference TRBV5-1 and TRBJ2-1): KAGVTQTPRYLIKTRGQQVTLSCSPISGHRSVSWYQQTPGQGLQFLFEYFSETQRNKGNFPGRFSGRQFSNSRSEMNVSTLELGDSALYLCASSSAPWDEQFFGPGTRLTVL.

This clonotype has more than one count but fewer than ten. Here the CDR3 reads CASSLDQGDIQYF. CDR3 nucleotides: TGTGCCAGCAGCTTAGATCAGGGGGACATTCAGTACTTC. The rearrangement links TRBV11-2 to TRBJ2-4, with TRBD1 identical over 7 bases. Per the germline V gene, CDR1 is SGHAT and CDR2 is FQNNGV. The CDR3 is 13 residues long. After removal of 0 bases from V and 8 bases from J, the junction contained 1 base not matched to a gene. The complete variable domain, with remaining parts taken from reference TRBV11-2 and TRBJ2-4, reads EAGVAQSPRYKIIEKRQSVAFWCNPISGHATLYWYQQILGQGPKLLIQFQNNGVVDDSQLPKDRFSAERLKGVDSTLKIQPAKLEDSAVYLCASSLDQGDIQYFGAGTRLSVL.

The table lists this clonotype with many counts. The V and J genes are TRBV29-1 and TRBJ2-1, with 7 bases identical to TRBD1. With 1 base clipped from V and 4 bases from J, the junction kept 13 bases outside the gene matches. The CDR3 covers 17 residues. Germline CDR1 is SQVTM and CDR2 is ANQGSEA. The chain's CDR3 is CSVEGEIGGAGYNEQFF. The CDR3 DNA reads TGCAGCGTTGAAGGGGAAATAGGGGGCGCCGGTTACAATGAGCAGTTCTTC.

This clonotype was observed a handful of times. The chain couples TRBV24-1 to TRBJ1-3, with 8 bases matching TRBD1. Looked up from germline, CDR1 is KGHDR and CDR2 is SFDVKD. Trimming removed 12 bases from V and 0 bases from J; junction bases left unmatched: 15. This CDR3 has 17 residues. The chain's CDR3 is CAAEAGDRTGSGNTIYF. CDR3 sequence (DNA): TGTGCCGCCGAGGCCGGGGACAGGACAGGCTCTGGAAACACCATATATTTT.

The V and J genes are TRBV7-9 and TRBJ1-1, with TRBD1 matching over 7 bases. This CDR3 contains 16 residues. The V and J ends lost 3 bases and 4 bases, in that order; junction bases with no gene match: 11. Germline V gene lookup returns CDR1 SEHNR and CDR2 FQNEAQ (reference sequence). The CDR3 protein is CASSFRPGGRSTEAFF. The CDR3 DNA reads TGTGCCAGCAGCTTTAGGCCAGGGGGACGATCCACTGAAGCTTTCTTT.

This chain's CDR3 is CASRKWGVTDTQYF. The CDR3 DNA sequence: TGTGCCAGCAGGAAATGGGGGGTAACAGATACGCAGTATTTT. The rearrangement joins TRBV27 to TRBJ2-3, with a weak D call TRBD2 (6 bases). V was clipped by 6 bases and J by 3 bases, with 13 bases between them. Per germline, CDR1 MNHEY and CDR2 SMNVEV (reference sequence). The CDR3 is 14 amino acids.

This clonotype was seen only a few times. The chain employs TRBV5-1 and TRBJ1-2; maybe TRBD1 (6 bases). The CDR3 contains 16 residues. From germline, CDR1 is SGHRS and CDR2 YFSETQ. The V end was cut by 0 bases, the J end by 4 bases, with 16 bases between. CDR3 amino acids: CASSLGGRRGGYGYTF. In DNA form, the CDR3 reads TGCGCCAGCAGCTTGGGGGGGCGCCGAGGGGGCTATGGCTACACCTTC.

The table lists this clonotype with a few counts. The chain recombines TRBV7-2 with TRBJ2-7; 12 nucleotides line up with TRBD2. V dropped 1 base and J dropped 6; count of bases not matched to a gene: 1. Germline V gene lookup returns CDR1 SGHTA and CDR2 FQGNSA. The CDR3 length is 14 residues. The CDR3 region has the DNA TGTGCCAGCAGCTTAGGACTAGCGGGGGTCGAGCAGTACTTC. Protein: CASSLGLAGVEQYF.

This chain uses TRBV7-2 with TRBJ2-2; D not resolved. V lost 2 bases to trimming and J lost 6 bases, with 13 bases between them. There are 15 residues in the CDR3. Germline V gene lookup returns CDR1 SGHTA and CDR2 FQGNSA. This chain's CDR3 is CASSLSFSFSGELFF. The CDR3 DNA reads TGTGCCAGCAGCTTAAGTTTTTCTTTCTCCGGGGAGCTGTTTTTT.

This clonotype was recorded a few times. The chain carries TRBV29-1 and TRBJ2-3; no definite D call. CDR3 size: 11 residues. The germline V gene has CDR1 SQVTM and CDR2 ANQGSEA. V was cut by 7 bases and J by 6 bases, with 11 bases left in between. The CDR3 protein is CSGLGPDTQYF. Written as DNA, the CDR3 is TGCAGCGGCCTCGGCCCGGATACGCAGTATTTT.

This clonotype was found a few times. The chain has TRBV7-2 and TRBJ2-3; tentatively, D is TRBD1 (6 bases). This CDR3 contains 15 residues. Looked up from germline, CDR1 is SGHTA and CDR2 is FQGNSA. Trimming removed 2 bases at V and 1 base at J, with 10 bases between. CDR3 nucleotide sequence: TGTGCCAGCAGCTTAAGGCAGGGGCGCACAGATACGCAGTATTTT. Translating gives CASSLRQGRTDTQYF.

This clonotype was counted a few times. The V and J genes are TRBV5-1 and TRBJ2-7, with D perhaps matching TRBD1 (6 bases). In germline, CDR1 is SGHRS, CDR2 YFSETQ. The V gene lost 5 bases and the J gene lost 3 bases, with 12 bases spanning the gap. The CDR3 has 13 residues. DNA of the CDR3: TGCGCCAGCAGTGGGCAGGGGATCTACGAGCAGTACTTC. This codes for CASSGQGIYEQYF.

This clonotype was counted between two and nine times. The J gene is TRBJ1-2, the V gene TRBV7-9; tentatively, D is TRBD1 (5 bases). Germline loops: CDR1 SEHNR, CDR2 FQNEAQ (reference sequence). This CDR3 has 14 residues. V lost 5 bases and J 8 bases, leaving 18 bases between the germline ends. The DNA of the CDR3 is TGTGCCAGCAGCGAGAACGCCGGGGCTGTCGGCTACACCTTC. Residues: CASSENAGAVGYTF.

This clonotype was seen only a few times. The V and J genes are TRBV5-5 and TRBJ2-3; D might be TRBD1 (5 bases). Per the germline V gene, CDR1 is SGHKS and CDR2 is YYEKEE (reference sequence). This CDR3 spans 12 amino acids. Trimming shortened V by 5 bases and J by 4 bases, and 8 bases separated the two germline ends. CDR3 residues: CASSRQSDTQYF. The DNA for the CDR3 is TGTGCCAGCAGTCGACAGTCAGATACGCAGTATTTT.

This clonotype came up many times. J is TRBJ1-6 and V is TRBV4-1, with D tentatively TRBD1 (6 bases). V lost 0 bases and J 8 bases, leaving 11 bases between the germline ends. The CDR3 extends over 15 amino acids. Germline V CDR1 and CDR2: MGHRA, YSYEKL. This CDR3 reads CASSQEVTGDSPLHF. In nucleotides, the CDR3 is TGCGCCAGCAGCCAAGAGGTGACAGGAGATTCACCCCTCCACTTT.

This chain uses TRBV12-3 or TRBV12-4 with TRBJ1-5; D gene ambiguous. This CDR3 is 16 amino acids long. V lost 1 base, J lost 0 bases, and 10 bases lay in between. CDR3: CASSLGSEFSNQPQHF. In nucleotides, the CDR3 is TGTGCCAGCAGTTTAGGGTCGGAATTTAGCAATCAGCCCCAGCATTTT.

This clonotype was counted a few times. The rearrangement joins TRBV10-3 to TRBJ2-5; perhaps TRBD1 as D (5 bases). The germline V gene has CDR1 ENHRY and CDR2 SYGVKD. The V gene lost 2 bases and the J gene lost 1 base, with 17 bases spanning the gap. This CDR3 region has 17 residues. In DNA, the CDR3 is TGTGCCATCAGTGAGCAAGGGGTGGTAACAGGCCAAGAGACCCAGTACTTC. It is translated as CAISEQGVVTGQETQYF.

The chain has TRBV12-3 or TRBV12-4 and TRBJ1-4; D might be TRBD1 (6 bases). The CDR3 runs to 14 residues. The germline V and J ends were trimmed by 6 bases and 4 bases, with 12 bases remaining between them. The CDR3 DNA follows: TGTGCCAGCAGCCCGACAGGCTTTAATGAAAAACTGTTTTTT. Its protein product is CASSPTGFNEKLFF.

V and J are TRBV9 and TRBJ2-1; D remains ambiguous. CDR3 length equals 16 residues. Germline V gives CDR1 SGDLS, CDR2 YYNGEE. Trimming took 0 bases from V and 2 from J, leaving 12 bases between them. The CDR3 nucleotides are TGTGCCAGCAGCGTAGTAGGTAACGGTGCCTACAATGAGCAGTTCTTC. It codes for CASSVVGNGAYNEQFF.

The V gene is TRBV12-3 or TRBV12-4, the J gene TRBJ2-5; D is undetermined. Trimming left V 0 bases short and J 4 bases short, with 6 bases between. The CDR3 covers 13 residues. CDR3 DNA sequence: TGTGCCAGCAGTTTAGCCACGCGAGAGACCCAGTACTTC. It is translated as CASSLATRETQYF.

V usage is TRBV5-1 and J usage is TRBJ1-1, with D hard to call. The CDR3 length is 13 residues. V lost 4 bases to trimming and J lost 3 bases, with 10 bases between them. From germline, CDR1 is SGHRS and CDR2 YFSETQ. Written as DNA, the CDR3 is TGCGCCAGCAGCCCTGGGCCCTACACTGAAGCTTTCTTT. Protein product: CASSPGPYTEAFF.

In this sample, this clonotype turned up many times. The chain links TRBV9 to TRBJ2-3, with 14 bases that match TRBD2. V lost 3 bases, J lost 4 bases, and 1 base stayed unmatched. The length of the CDR3 is 15 residues. Germline values: CDR1 SGDLS, CDR2 YYNGEE. CDR3 in amino acids: CASSGLAGGPDTQYF. In DNA form, the CDR3 reads TGTGCCAGCAGCGGACTAGCGGGGGGGCCAGATACGCAGTATTTT. The variable domain in full, completed from reference TRBV9 and TRBJ2-3, reads DSGVTQTPKHLITATGQRVTLRCSPRSGDLSVYWYQQSLDQGLQFLIQYYNGEERAKGNILERFSAQQFPDLHSELNLSSLELGDSALYFCASSGLAGGPDTQYFGPGTRLTVL.

The chain has TRBV7-9 and TRBJ2-3; D call uncertain. This CDR3 has 13 amino acids. Germline CDR1 is SEHNR and CDR2 is FQNEAQ (reference sequence). V was shortened by 5 bases and J by 3 bases, with 9 bases between the two germline ends. CDR3 residues: CASSHPGTDTQYF. CDR3 bases: TGTGCCAGCAGCCACCCTGGGACAGATACGCAGTATTTT.

This clonotype appeared many times. The rearrangement uses TRBV18 and TRBJ2-3; 8 nucleotides align to TRBD1. The ends lost 0 bases at V and 2 bases at J; junction bases unmatched: 7. Germline assignment: CDR1 KGHSH and CDR2 LQKENI. CDR3 length equals 17 residues. Written as DNA, the CDR3 is TGTGCCAGCTCACCACCTCTACAGGGGGATGACACAGATACGCAGTATTTT. As protein: CASSPPLQGDDTDTQYF. Filled out from reference TRBV18 and TRBJ2-3, the complete variable domain reads NAGVMQNPRHLVRRRGQEARLRCSPMKGHSHVYWYRQLPEEGLKFMVYLQKENIIDESGMPKERFSAEFPKEGPSILRIQQVVRGDSAAYFCASSPPLQGDDTDTQYFGPGTRLTVL.